The clone carrying this T cell receptor (beta chain) has just a few counts. Its matching antigen is unknown. Patients having uncontrolled infection, another autoimmune disease, pregnancy or lactation were not included. The authors obtained PBMCs from over 8 ml of fresh peripheral blood. Researchers took RNA transcripts and amplified the TCR beta CDR3 regions from them. Researchers ran a first-round RT-PCR on the TCR CDR3 using the HTBI primer set. TCRdb fed the multiplex PCR reads into MiXCR, producing one record per CDR3 protein. This table has under 600,000 distinct CDR3 sequences, approximately 15% appearing once. These data originate in a study of T cells in Graves' hyperthyroidism and ophthalmopathy. Study-wide points: The authors' 13 V-J model separated ophthalmopathy from stable hyperthyroidism.

Deletions cut 5 bases from V and 2 bases from J, with 16 bases between. The CDR3 contains 15 residues. Germline lookup yields CDR1 SEHNR and CDR2 FQNEAQ (reference sequence). This chain links TRBV7-9 with TRBJ2-7; D is perhaps TRBD1 or TRBD2 (5 bases each). The origin of this receptor is a woman aged 40 to 50 with Graves' ophthalmopathy. Source material: blood. This CDR3 is CASSAGVRGPYEQYF. The CDR3 bases are TGTGCCAGCAGCGCCGGGGTTCGGGGCCCCTACGAGCAGTACTTC.